The 10 T cell receptor beta chains listed next were all sequenced from one sample in a study of Graves' ophthalmopathy and Graves' hyperthyroidism. TCR beta CDR3 regions were amplified from RNA transcripts. HTBI primers were used in a first-round RT-PCR, which preceded a second-round multiplex PCR. TCRdb reprocessed the multiplex PCR reads via MiXCR and lists one record per CDR3 protein. The sample lists 300,000 to 500,000 distinct CDR3 sequences, less than 20% seen once, with about 7.3% in the top ten. Sample: peripheral blood. The receptor source for this set is a woman between 18 and 30 years old with stable Graves' hyperthyroidism.

The gene calls are TRBV25-1 and TRBJ1-4, with 7 bases identical to TRBD1. The CDR3 sequence is 12 residues long. J was trimmed by 8 bases and V by 6 bases; bases with no gene match: 3. Per germline, CDR1 MGHDK and CDR2 SYGVNS. CDR3 bases: TGTGCCAGCAGCCGGACAGGCGAAAAACTGTTTTTT. This translates into CASSRTGEKLFF.

This clonotype was recorded at least ten times. V and J are TRBV6-2 or TRBV6-3 and TRBJ1-1, with D possibly matching TRBD1 (6 bases). This CDR3 is built from 21 residues. Germline CDR1 MNHEY, CDR2 SVGEGT. V lost 0 bases and J lost 6, with 32 bases in between. CDR3 in DNA: TGTGCCAGCAGTTACTCGATTTTGGACGCAGGGGAAAATAGGGGTGGGGCTGAAGCTTTCTTT. As protein: CASSYSILDAGENRGGAEAFF.

The table lists this clonotype with many counts. This sequence joins TRBV10-3 and TRBJ2-7; perhaps TRBD1 as D (6 bases). The germline V and J ends were trimmed by 9 bases and 1 base, with 13 bases remaining between them. Germline loops: CDR1 ENHRY, CDR2 SYGVKD. The CDR3 is 13 amino acids. CDR3 sequence reads: CAIRTDQSYEQYF. The CDR3 nucleotides read TGTGCCATACGGACAGATCAATCCTACGAGCAGTACTTC.

This clonotype was seen at least ten times. The genes are TRBV11-3 and TRBJ2-7; D may match TRBD1 or TRBD2 (5 bases each). This CDR3 contains 15 residues. Germline CDR1 SGHNT, CDR2 YENEEA. V was pared by 5 bases and J by 6 bases, with 20 bases between. The chain's CDR3 is CASSGGDFGLFEQYF. In nucleotides, the CDR3 is TGTGCCAGCAGCGGGGGAGATTTTGGTTTGTTCGAGCAGTACTTC.

The chain couples TRBV19 to TRBJ1-5; D not resolved. CDR3 length: 13 residues. Trimming shortened V by 6 bases and J by 2 bases, and 8 bases separated the two germline ends. Germline V gives CDR1 LNHDA, CDR2 SQIVND (reference sequence). In DNA form, the CDR3 reads TGTGCCAGTAGCACAGAGGGCAATCAGCCCCAGCATTTT. Residues: CASSTEGNQPQHF. The full variable domain, in which reference TRBV19 and TRBJ1-5 provide the parts outside the CDR3, is DGGITQSPKYLFRKEGQNVTLSCEQNLNHDAMYWYRQDPGQGLRLIYYSQIVNDFQKGDIAEGYSVSREKKESFPLTVTSAQKNPTAFYLCASSTEGNQPQHFGDGTRLSIL.

This clonotype was seen at least ten times. DNA for the CDR3: TGTGCCAGCAGCTCGAGCGACGAGCAGTACTTC. Encoded protein: CASSSSDEQYF. This chain links TRBV11-2 with TRBJ2-7; D call uncertain. CDR1 SGHAT and CDR2 FQNNGV come from the germline V gene. The CDR3 length is 11 residues. The germline V and J ends were trimmed by 4 bases and 5 bases, with 6 bases remaining between them.

This clonotype was seen ten or more times. This sequence joins TRBV4-1 and TRBJ2-5; D is perhaps TRBD1 or TRBD2 (7 bases each). Germline values: CDR1 MGHRA, CDR2 YSYEKL. The V and J ends lost 8 bases and 0 bases respectively, with 16 bases between them. The CDR3 spans 15 residues. DNA for the CDR3: TGCGCCAGCGCCGTGCAGGGGGGGAACCAAGAGACCCAGTACTTC. Translating it yields CASAVQGGNQETQYF.

This clonotype was counted at least ten times. The chain recombines TRBV29-1 with TRBJ1-2; 7 nucleotides agree with TRBD1. The CDR3 totals 12 residues. The germline CDR1 and CDR2 sequences are SQVTM and ANQGSEA. V lost 6 bases, J lost 2 bases, and 3 bases stayed unmatched. CDR3 in DNA: TGCAGCGTGACAGGGACAAACTATGGCTACACCTTC. It translates to CSVTGTNYGYTF.

This clonotype was observed many times. The V gene is TRBV11-3, the J gene TRBJ1-6, with TRBD1 matching 7 bases. This CDR3 has 15 amino acids. The germline CDR1 and CDR2 sequences are SGHNT and YENEEA. V dropped 5 bases and J dropped 3; count of bases not matched to a gene: 4. CDR3 sequence reads: CASSAGTVYNSPLHF. CDR3 coding DNA: TGTGCCAGCAGCGCCGGGACAGTCTATAATTCACCCCTCCACTTT.

Turning to this clonotype: Given a much more abundant clone one base away, this may be a read error. The chain couples TRBV19 to TRBJ1-1; TRBD1 matches 8 bases. The CDR3 spans 13 residues. Germline CDR1 and CDR2: LNHDA and SQIVND (reference sequence). CDR3 coding DNA: TGTGCCGGTAGTACCAGACAGGGGACTGAAGCTTTCTTT. Its translation: CAGSTRQGTEAFF.